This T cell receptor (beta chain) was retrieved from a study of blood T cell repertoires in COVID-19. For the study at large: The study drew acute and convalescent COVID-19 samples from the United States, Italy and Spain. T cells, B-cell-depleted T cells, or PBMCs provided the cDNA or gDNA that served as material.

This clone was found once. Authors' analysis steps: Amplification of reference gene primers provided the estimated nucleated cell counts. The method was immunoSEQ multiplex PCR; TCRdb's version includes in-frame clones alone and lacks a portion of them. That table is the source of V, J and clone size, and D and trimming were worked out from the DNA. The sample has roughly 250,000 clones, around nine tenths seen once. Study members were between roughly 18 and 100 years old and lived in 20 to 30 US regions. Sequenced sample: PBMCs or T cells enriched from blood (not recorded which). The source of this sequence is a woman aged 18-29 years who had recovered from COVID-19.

This CDR3 is CASSQGPGSNQPQHF. The DNA for the CDR3 is TGCGCCAGCAGCCAAGGGCCAGGGAGCAATCAGCCCCAGCATTTT. V gene TRBV4-1 combines with J gene TRBJ1-5; weak D call: TRBD1 (5 bases). The CDR3 sequence is 15 residues long. The V gene's germline CDR1 is MGHRA and CDR2 YSYEKL. Trimming removed 1 base at V and 1 base at J, with 8 bases between.